This T cell receptor beta chain was found in a study of OX40 agonist ivuxolimab in advanced cancers. Study as a whole: Therapy given before enrollment (anti-PD-1, anti-PD-L1 or anti-CTLA-4) was allowed, and around 40% had some.

Measured with immunoSEQ multiplex PCR; TCRdb has only the in-frame clones, and not every one. This table holds 20,000 to 25,000 clones, approximately 84% found once. Prior autoimmune disease or systemic immunosuppression barred patients. The germline V gene encodes CDR1 MDHEN and CDR2 SYDVKM. V dropped 3 bases and J dropped 6; count of bases not matched to a gene: 5. CDR3 length equals 14 residues. Worth noting for this clone: What it recognizes is unknown.

Study-level points and caveats: Also present in some nonresponders was a low level of normalized T-cell clonal expansion. CD8+ T cells (on average) carried more expanded clones than CD4+ T cells.

J is TRBJ2-1 and V is TRBV28, with TRBD2 matching 7 bases. Sequenced here: CD4+ or CD8+ T cells sorted from blood, sampled in a trial of the OX40 agonist ivuxolimab. This TCR derives from an adult with an advanced solid tumor such as melanoma, head and neck, liver or kidney cancer. CDR3 amino acids: CASSFRLAPNEQFF. The CDR3 region has the DNA TGTGCCAGCAGTTTCAGACTAGCCCCCAATGAGCAGTTCTTC.